The clone carrying this T cell receptor (beta chain) occurred once. Its antigen is not known. Possible read error: a much larger clone is one base away. The entry originates in a study of Graves' ophthalmopathy and Graves' hyperthyroidism. Points from the study as a whole: Blood also carried most expanded thyroid clonotypes exceeding 0.001 frequency.

RNA transcripts served as template for amplifying TCR beta CDR3 sequences. The first-round RT-PCR employed HTBI primers together with the Qiagen OneStep RT-PCR kit. A multiplex PCR was then performed as the second round. Each CDR3 protein gets one entry after TCRdb re-called the multiplex PCR reads with MiXCR. The data contain roughly 1.1 million distinct CDR3 sequences, 35% to 40% of them singletons. Source material: peripheral blood or thyroid tissue (not recorded which). This TCR came from an adult man with Graves' hyperthyroidism.

CDR3 amino acids: CTSTSLPGRDTGELFF. The CDR3, as DNA: TGTACCAGCACCTCCCTCCCAGGACGGGACACCGGGGAGCTGTTTTTT. The chain uses TRBV28 and TRBJ2-2; D call uncertain. The CDR3 is 16 amino acids. Germline CDR1 and CDR2: MDHEN and SYDVKM.